The 26 T cell receptor beta chains presented below share a single source sample, sequenced in a study of T cells in Graves' hyperthyroidism and ophthalmopathy. RNA transcripts yielded amplified TCR beta CDR3 regions. First-round RT-PCR of the TCR CDR3 relied on the HTBI primer set. One entry per CDR3 protein, called by TCRdb with MiXCR from the multiplex PCR reads. The table includes 280,000 or so distinct CDR3 sequences, around 25% detected once. The sequenced sample was blood. The receptors derive from a man aged 35-49 years with Graves' hyperthyroidism that later progressed to Graves' ophthalmopathy.

The chain couples TRBV12-3 or TRBV12-4 to TRBJ2-7, with 9 bases matching TRBD2. The CDR3 length is 15 residues. The ends lost 6 bases at V and 6 bases at J; junction bases unmatched: 12. The CDR3 coding sequence is TGTGCCAGCAGCTTCGGGCGGGAGGGCCGGCGCGAGCAGTACTTC. As protein: CASSFGREGRREQYF.

This clonotype was observed at least ten times. The V gene is TRBV11-3, the J gene TRBJ2-7, with D possibly being TRBD1 (6 bases). The germline CDR1 and CDR2 sequences are SGHNT and YENEEA. CDR3 length: 15 residues. V lost 2 bases and J lost 2, with 13 bases in between. The CDR3 sequence is CASSLLGTKTYEQYF. Written as DNA, the CDR3 is TGTGCCAGCAGCTTACTCGGGACAAAGACCTACGAGCAGTACTTC.

This clonotype was observed at least ten times. The gene calls are TRBV29-1 and TRBJ1-2; D might be TRBD1 (5 bases). V was clipped by 2 bases and J by 3 bases, with 19 bases between them. CDR1 and CDR2 (germline): SQVTM, ANQGSEA. This CDR3 region has 16 residues. CDR3 loop: CSVEKFGYQGDYGYTF. CDR3 in DNA: TGCAGCGTTGAAAAATTTGGGTACCAGGGCGACTATGGCTACACCTTC.

This clonotype was seen repeatedly, ten times or more. The V and J genes are TRBV27 and TRBJ2-2, with D unclear. Germline values: CDR1 MNHEY, CDR2 SMNVEV (reference sequence). There are 16 residues in the CDR3. The germline V and J ends were trimmed by 5 bases and 2 bases, with 15 bases remaining between them. The CDR3 sequence is CASSRRSLRNTGELFF. The CDR3 DNA reads as TGTGCCAGCAGTCGCAGATCCCTCCGCAACACCGGGGAGCTGTTTTTT.

The chain recombines TRBV11-2 with TRBJ2-5; weak D call: TRBD2 (6 bases). The germline gives CDR1 SGHAT, CDR2 FQNNGV. The CDR3 is 15 residues long. V was clipped by 8 bases and J by 4 bases, with 20 bases between them. The CDR3 DNA reads as TGTGCCAGCGAGCCGGGAGCATCGGGGCGAGAGACCCAGTACTTC. Translation: CASEPGASGRETQYF. The full variable domain, in which reference TRBV11-2 and TRBJ2-5 provide the parts outside the CDR3, is EAGVAQSPRYKIIEKRQSVAFWCNPISGHATLYWYQQILGQGPKLLIQFQNNGVVDDSQLPKDRFSAERLKGVDSTLKIQPAKLEDSAVYLCASEPGASGRETQYFGPGTRLLVL.

The chain uses TRBV29-1 and TRBJ2-7; TRBD1 aligns across 8 bases. Germline CDR1 reads SQVTM; CDR2 reads ANQGSEA. V lost 1 base and J lost 2; bases outside the gene matches: 4. CDR3 length: 14 residues. CDR3 DNA: TGCAGCGTTGAAGTAGACAGGGGACCCTACGAGCAGTACTTC. Translated: CSVEVDRGPYEQYF.

The sample holds many counts of this clonotype. V and J are TRBV6-1 and TRBJ1-1; D gene ambiguous. The ends were cut back, 2 bases at V and 1 base at J, with 5 bases in the middle. CDR1 and CDR2 from the germline V gene are MNHNS and SASEGT. The CDR3 sequence is 13 residues long. CDR3 nucleotide sequence: TGTGCCAGCAGTGAACTCAGGAACACTGAAGCTTTCTTT. It yields the protein CASSELRNTEAFF.

The table lists this clonotype with many counts. The J gene is TRBJ2-5, the V gene TRBV13, with D unresolved. The CDR3 is 11 residues long. Germline values: CDR1 PRHDT, CDR2 FYEKMQ (reference sequence). V lost 3 bases and J 5 bases, leaving 4 bases between the germline ends. As DNA, the CDR3 is TGTGCCAGCAGCTTTATGGAGACCCAGTACTTC. This sequence encodes CASSFMETQYF.

This clonotype was seen ten or more times. V is TRBV30 and J is TRBJ2-2; D not resolved. Germline CDR1 and CDR2: GTSNPN and SVGIG (reference sequence). V was shortened by 0 bases and J by 2 bases, with 4 bases between the two germline ends. The CDR3 totals 13 residues. CDR3 residues: CAWSVPNTGELFF. The CDR3 coding sequence is TGTGCCTGGAGTGTACCAAACACCGGGGAGCTGTTTTTT.

This clonotype was seen repeatedly, ten times or more. The J gene is TRBJ2-5, the V gene TRBV3-1, with D hard to call. Trimming stripped 4 bases from V and 5 bases from J, with 17 bases between. The CDR3 has 15 residues. The germline V gene has CDR1 LGHDT and CDR2 YNNKEL (reference sequence). CDR3 in amino acids: CASSRRLAPPETQYF. CDR3 DNA: TGTGCCAGCAGCCGACGGCTGGCCCCCCCGGAGACCCAGTACTTC.

The rearrangement uses TRBV28 and TRBJ1-2; perhaps TRBD1 as D (5 bases). The V gene lost 5 bases and the J gene lost 2 bases, with 12 bases spanning the gap. Germline assignment: CDR1 MDHEN and CDR2 SYDVKM. This CDR3 is 14 amino acids long. CDR3 sequence: CASSRPRENYGYTF. The DNA for the CDR3 is TGTGCCAGCAGTCGACCCAGGGAAAACTATGGCTACACCTTC.

This clonotype came up many times. The rearrangement joins TRBV9 to TRBJ2-7, with TRBD2 identical over 8 bases. This CDR3 region has 15 residues. Germline CDR1 and CDR2: SGDLS and YYNGEE. The V and J ends lost 4 bases and 4 bases, in that order; junction bases with no gene match: 10. CDR3 nucleotides: TGTGCCAGCAGCCCAAGCGGGGGAAGTGAGTACGAGCAGTACTTC. Amino acids: CASSPSGGSEYEQYF. The variable domain in full, with the rest retrieved from reference TRBV9 and TRBJ2-7, is DSGVTQTPKHLITATGQRVTLRCSPRSGDLSVYWYQQSLDQGLQFLIQYYNGEERAKGNILERFSAQQFPDLHSELNLSSLELGDSALYFCASSPSGGSEYEQYFGPGTRLTVT.

The genes are TRBV7-8 and TRBJ1-1; D not certain. In germline, CDR1 is SGHVS, CDR2 FQNEAQ. Trimming removed 5 bases from V and 1 base from J, with 17 bases in between. The CDR3 runs to 16 residues. CDR3 DNA sequence: TGTGCCAGCAGCCTAAGCCCCTTTTTGAGGAACACTGAAGCTTTCTTT. As protein: CASSLSPFLRNTEAFF.

This clonotype was observed many times. V usage is TRBV6-5 and J usage is TRBJ1-1; D might be TRBD1 (6 bases). CDR1 is MNHEY, CDR2 SVGAGI, per germline. V gave up 6 bases and J gave up 0 bases, with 29 bases separating them. The CDR3 has 20 residues. CDR3 nucleotide sequence: TGTGCCAGCAGAACCACCCGGGGACAACCCCATACTGGCCTGAACACTGAAGCTTTCTTT. Translation gives CASRTTRGQPHTGLNTEAFF.

This clonotype was seen a few times. The chain uses TRBV6-2 or TRBV6-3 and TRBJ2-7; D is possibly TRBD1 or TRBD2 (5 bases each). V was shortened by 6 bases and J by 2 bases, with 14 bases between the two germline ends. The CDR3 spans 14 residues. Germline CDR1 reads MNHEY; CDR2 reads SVGEGT. The CDR3 region has the DNA TGTGCCAGCAGCCCACGGGACGCAGCCTACGAGCAGTACTTC. This sequence encodes CASSPRDAAYEQYF.

This clonotype was found many times. J is TRBJ2-7 and V is TRBV9, with D possibly called TRBD1 or TRBD2 (6 bases each). The CDR3 runs 13 residues. The germline V gene encodes CDR1 SGDLS and CDR2 YYNGEE. V lost 4 bases and J 4 bases, leaving 12 bases between the germline ends. The CDR3 reads CASSPGGGYEQYF. The CDR3 region has the DNA TGTGCCAGCAGCCCAGGAGGGGGGTACGAGCAGTACTTC.

This clonotype appeared many times. V and J are TRBV12-3 or TRBV12-4 and TRBJ1-1; D gene ambiguous. The CDR3 runs 17 residues. Trimming shortened V by 7 bases and J by 0 bases, and 21 bases separated the two germline ends. The CDR3, as DNA: TGTGCCAGCACTCCTGTCGGCGGACGGCCCTTGAACACTGAAGCTTTCTTT. It yields the protein CASTPVGGRPLNTEAFF.

In this sample, this clonotype turned up many times. V and J are TRBV12-3 or TRBV12-4 and TRBJ2-5, with D possibly being TRBD1 (7 bases). The CDR3 consists of 15 residues. V lost 2 bases, J lost 5 bases, and 15 bases lay in between. DNA for the CDR3: TGTGCCAGCAGTTTAAACAGGGGAGGACGGGAGACCCAGTACTTC. Its protein product is CASSLNRGGRETQYF.

This clonotype has ten or more counts. V usage is TRBV27 and J usage is TRBJ1-6, with D unclear. The CDR3 is made up of 15 amino acids. The V gene's germline CDR1 is MNHEY and CDR2 SMNVEV (reference sequence). Trimming stripped 5 bases from V and 4 bases from J, with 12 bases between. The DNA of the CDR3 is TGTGCCAGCAGTCCGTGGACGAAATATAATTCACCCCTCCACTTT. Translating gives CASSPWTKYNSPLHF.

This clonotype was detected ten times or more. This chain uses TRBV5-1 with TRBJ2-2; a weak D match, TRBD1 (5 bases). Germline values: CDR1 SGHRS, CDR2 YFSETQ. With 4 bases removed from V and 3 bases from J, the gap between germline ends came to 13 bases. The CDR3 contains 15 residues. CDR3 in amino acids: CASSPRARDTGELFF. CDR3 sequence (DNA): TGCGCCAGCAGCCCAAGGGCCAGGGACACCGGGGAGCTGTTTTTT. The full variable domain, in which reference TRBV5-1 and TRBJ2-2 provide the parts outside the CDR3, is KAGVTQTPRYLIKTRGQQVTLSCSPISGHRSVSWYQQTPGQGLQFLFEYFSETQRNKGNFPGRFSGRQFSNSRSEMNVSTLELGDSALYLCASSPRARDTGELFFGEGSRLTVL.

This clonotype came up many times. This chain uses TRBV4-1 with TRBJ2-4, with 8 bases lining up with TRBD2. CDR3 size: 16 residues. J gave up 2 bases and V 3 bases, and 6 bases lay outside the gene matches. Germline V CDR1 and CDR2: MGHRA, YSYEKL. The CDR3: CASSHFGRESKNIQYF. In DNA form, the CDR3 reads TGCGCCAGCAGCCATTTCGGGAGGGAATCCAAAAACATTCAGTACTTC.

This clonotype has ten or more counts. This chain joins TRBV6-6 and TRBJ2-7; D might be TRBD1 (6 bases). V was cut by 6 bases and J by 3 bases, with 30 bases left in between. Germline values: CDR1 MNHNY, CDR2 SVGAGI (reference sequence). This CDR3 contains 19 residues. The CDR3 nucleotides are TGTGCCAGCAGGATGTACAGGGCGGCTCCCATTTCAGGCCACTACGAGCAGTACTTC. This sequence encodes CASRMYRAAPISGHYEQYF.

The rearrangement links TRBV5-1 to TRBJ2-2; no clear D gene. The CDR3 sequence is 14 residues long. The V gene lost 4 bases and the J gene lost 0 bases, with 7 bases spanning the gap. The germline gives CDR1 SGHRS, CDR2 YFSETQ. The CDR3 coding sequence is TGCGCCAGCAGCCCGATTCCGAACACCGGGGAGCTGTTTTTT. Translating gives CASSPIPNTGELFF.

This chain links TRBV6-5 with TRBJ2-5; 8 bases line up with TRBD1. V lost 0 bases to trimming and J lost 2 bases; unmatched junction nucleotides: 8. The germline gives CDR1 MNHEY, CDR2 SVGAGI. This CDR3 has 17 amino acids. The CDR3 region is CASSYSYRGDRQETQYF. As DNA, the CDR3 is TGTGCCAGCAGTTACTCGTACAGGGGGGACAGACAAGAGACCCAGTACTTC.

This clonotype came up many times. The J gene is TRBJ2-7, the V gene TRBV9; 9 nucleotides align to TRBD2. With V trimmed by 5 bases and J by 2 bases, 5 bases remained unmatched. This CDR3 is built from 14 residues. Looked up from germline, CDR1 is SGDLS and CDR2 is YYNGEE. CDR3: CASSSGSFAYEQYF. CDR3 sequence (DNA): TGTGCCAGCAGTAGCGGGAGTTTCGCCTACGAGCAGTACTTC.

The sample holds many counts of this clonotype. The chain joins TRBV2 to TRBJ2-3; 16 bases agree with TRBD2. V gave up 1 base and J gave up 11 bases; unmatched junction bases: 6. Per germline, CDR1 SNHLY and CDR2 FYNNEI. CDR3 length equals 16 residues. CDR3 DNA sequence: TGTGCCAGCAGTGAAGAGGGACTAGCGGGAGGGGCTGTGCAGTATTTT. As protein: CASSEEGLAGGAVQYF.